This record looks at one TCR beta chain sequence and its context. Trimming removed 4 bases from V and 5 bases from J; junction bases left unmatched: 5. Per the germline V gene, CDR1 is MNHNS and CDR2 is SASEGT. The CDR3 extends over 14 amino acids. This sample was included in a study of OX40 agonist ivuxolimab in advanced cancers. Patients were excluded for autoimmune disease history or systemic immunosuppression. The table came from immunoSEQ multiplex PCR; TCRdb's copy has only in-frame clones and leaves some out. This table holds roughly 48,000 clones, around 84% found once. The TCR originated in an adult with an advanced solid tumor such as melanoma, head and neck, liver or kidney cancer. The V and J genes are TRBV6-1 and TRBJ2-7, with 10 bases lining up with TRBD1. The starting material was CD4+ or CD8+ T cells sorted from blood, obtained in a trial of the OX40 agonist ivuxolimab. This CDR3 reads CASSVGTGVHEQYF. The CDR3 nucleotides read TGTGCCAGCAGTGTCGGGACAGGGGTCCACGAGCAGTACTTC.